This T cell receptor (beta chain) was captured in a study of early T cells in non-severe SARS-CoV-2 infection. Study as a whole: The chains were unpaired, and the sequenced material was bulk RNA from unsorted whole blood.

This clonotype was detected only once. Its antigen is unidentified. Study-level points and caveats: The study's VDJdb matching favored anti-spike CD8 responses and missed private and CD4 specificities.

CDR3 length equals 14 residues. Trimming pared 3 bases from V and 3 bases from J, leaving 12 bases between. Germline-derived CDR1 and CDR2 are KGHSH and LQKENI. From the 5' RACE reads, TCRdb called clonotypes with MiXCR, one entry per CDR3 protein. This sample has 65,000 to 80,000 distinct CDR3 sequences, with 13% found just once. This TCR was recovered from an adult who was a healthcare worker with PCR-confirmed SARS-CoV-2 infection or an uninfected control (not recorded which). Sequencing was carried out using whole blood. The gene calls are TRBV18 and TRBJ2-7, with a weak D call TRBD1 (6 bases). The CDR3 sequence: CASSPSTGFYEQYF. CDR3 in DNA: TGTGCCAGCTCACCCTCCACAGGGTTCTACGAGCAGTACTTC.